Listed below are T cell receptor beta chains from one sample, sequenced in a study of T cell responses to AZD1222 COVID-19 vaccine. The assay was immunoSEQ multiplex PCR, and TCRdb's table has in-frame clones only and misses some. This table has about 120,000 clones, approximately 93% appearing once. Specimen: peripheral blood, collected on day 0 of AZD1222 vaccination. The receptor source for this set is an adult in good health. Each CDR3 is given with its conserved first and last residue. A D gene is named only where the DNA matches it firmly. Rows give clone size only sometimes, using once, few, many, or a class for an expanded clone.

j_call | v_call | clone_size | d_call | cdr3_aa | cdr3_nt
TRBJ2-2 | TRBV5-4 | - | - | CASSPGHRVGVEELFF | TGTGCCAGCAGCCCGGGACATCGCGTTGGGGTCGAGGAGCTGTTTTTT
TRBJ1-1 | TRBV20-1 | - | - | CSASLSRQVIEAFF | TGCAGTGCTAGTCTCTCCCGACAGGTTATTGAAGCTTTCTTT
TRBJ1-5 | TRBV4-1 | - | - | CASSQEMAGVVAQPQHF | TGCGCCAGCAGCCAAGAAATGGCAGGGGTCGTCGCTCAGCCCCAGCATTTT
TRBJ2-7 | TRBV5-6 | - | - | CASSLPESYEQYF | TGTGCCAGCAGCTTGCCGGAATCCTACGAGCAGTACTTC
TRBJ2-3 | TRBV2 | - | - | CASSPAGHGTDTQYF | TGTGCCAGCAGTCCAGCGGGCCATGGCACAGATACGCAGTATTTT
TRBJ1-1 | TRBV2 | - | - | CASSGYQVGNTEAFF | TGTGCCAGCAGTGGATATCAGGTTGGGAACACTGAAGCTTTCTTT
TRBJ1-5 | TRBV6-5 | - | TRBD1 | CASSTGGWNQPQHF | TGTGCCAGCAGTACAGGGGGATGGAATCAGCCCCAGCATTTT
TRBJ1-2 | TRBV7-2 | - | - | CASSPTAGSYGYTF | TGTGCCAGCAGCCCCACGGCAGGGAGCTATGGCTACACCTTC
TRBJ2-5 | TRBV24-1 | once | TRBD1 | CATSDTRTGNQETQYF | TGTGCCACCAGTGATACCAGGACAGGGAACCAAGAGACCCAGTACTTC
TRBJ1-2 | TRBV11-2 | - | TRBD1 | CASSLGQGINYGYTF | TGTGCCAGCAGCTTAGGACAGGGAATTAACTATGGCTACACCTTC
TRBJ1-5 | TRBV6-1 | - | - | CASSETTSNQPQHF | TGTGCCAGCAGTGAAACCACTAGCAATCAGCCCCAGCATTTT
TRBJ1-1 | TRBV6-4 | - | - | CASSLVTGTEAFF | TGTGCCAGCAGCCTAGTTACAGGGACTGAAGCTTTCTTT
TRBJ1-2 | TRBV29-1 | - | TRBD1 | CSVEVPGMAGTAYGYTF | TGCAGCGTTGAAGTTCCGGGAATGGCCGGGACAGCCTATGGCTACACCTTC
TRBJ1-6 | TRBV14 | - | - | CASSQTRRKTFGNSPLHF | TGTGCCAGCAGCCAAACCAGACGTAAGACTTTTGGTAATTCACCCCTCCACTTT
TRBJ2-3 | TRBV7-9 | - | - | CASSFPVSTDTQYF | TGTGCCAGCAGCTTCCCCGTTAGCACAGATACGCAGTATTTT
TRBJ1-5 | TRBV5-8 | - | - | CASSPSVGHINQPQHF | TGTGCCAGCAGCCCATCTGTGGGACACATCAATCAGCCCCAGCATTTT
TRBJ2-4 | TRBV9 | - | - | CASSPTTGNIQYF | TGTGCCAGCAGCCCCACGACTGGAAACATTCAGTACTTC
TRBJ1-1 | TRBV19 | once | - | CASSMLTPTEAFF | TGTGCCAGTAGTATGTTGACACCCACTGAAGCTTTCTTT
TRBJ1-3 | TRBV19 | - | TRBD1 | CASTRSGDRALSSGNTIYF | TGTGCCAGTACCCGATCCGGGGACAGGGCATTGAGCTCTGGAAACACCATATATTTT
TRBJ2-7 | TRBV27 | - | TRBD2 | CASSPQAGGPGEQYF | TGTGCCAGCAGTCCCCAAGCGGGGGGGCCCGGCGAGCAGTACTTC
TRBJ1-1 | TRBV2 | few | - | CASSRQKMNTEAFF | TGTGCCAGCAGTCGACAGAAAATGAACACTGAAGCTTTCTTT
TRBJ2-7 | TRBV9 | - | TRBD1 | CASSVGQGATYEQYF | TGTGCCAGCAGCGTAGGACAGGGGGCTACCTACGAGCAGTACTTC
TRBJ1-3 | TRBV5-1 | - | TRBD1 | CASSFGQGVGNTIYF | TGCGCCAGCAGCTTCGGACAGGGTGTAGGAAACACCATATATTTT
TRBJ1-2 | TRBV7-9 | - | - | CASTTDYGYTF | TGTGCCAGCACCACGGACTATGGCTACACCTTC
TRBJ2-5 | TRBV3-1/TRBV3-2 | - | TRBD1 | CASSDRDRVETQYF | TGTGCCAGCAGCGACCGGGACAGGGTAGAGACCCAGTACTTC
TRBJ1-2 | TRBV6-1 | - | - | CASSEAGEYDYGYTF | TGTGCCAGCAGTGAAGCAGGCGAATATGACTATGGCTACACCTTC
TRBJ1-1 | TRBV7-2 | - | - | CAGSLKANTEAFF | TGTGCCGGCAGCTTAAAGGCAAACACTGAAGCTTTCTTT
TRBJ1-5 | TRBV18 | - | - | CASSRGTGNQPQHF | TGTGCCAGCTCACGGGGGACGGGCAATCAGCCCCAGCATTTT
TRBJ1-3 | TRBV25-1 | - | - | CASSEIGTGNTIYF | TGTGCCAGCAGTGAAATTGGGACTGGAAACACCATATATTTT
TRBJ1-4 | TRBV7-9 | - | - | CASSLQRLSNEKLFF | TGTGCCAGCAGCTTACAGCGGTTATCTAATGAAAAACTGTTTTTT
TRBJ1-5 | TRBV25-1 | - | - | CASPVKDQPQHF | TGTGCCTCTCCCGTAAAAGATCAGCCCCAGCATTTT
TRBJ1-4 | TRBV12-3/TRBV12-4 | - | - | CASSLEQSRKLFF | TGTGCCAGCAGTTTGGAACAAAGTCGAAAACTGTTTTTT
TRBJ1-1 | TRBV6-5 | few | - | CASTGQKNTEAFF | TGTGCCAGCACTGGCCAGAAGAACACTGAAGCTTTCTTT
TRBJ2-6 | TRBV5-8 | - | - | CASSLGGSGANVLTF | TGTGCCAGCAGCTTGGGAGGATCTGGGGCCAACGTCCTGACTTTC
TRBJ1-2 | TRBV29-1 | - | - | CSVELAGIVEFYGYTF | TGCAGCGTTGAGTTGGCAGGGATTGTCGAATTCTATGGCTACACCTTC
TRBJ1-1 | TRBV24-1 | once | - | CATGGDTHTEAFF | TGTGCCACCGGGGGGGACACTCACACTGAAGCTTTCTTT
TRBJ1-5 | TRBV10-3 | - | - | CATSGTGGNQPQHF | TGTGCCACCTCCGGGACGGGGGGAAATCAGCCCCAGCATTTT
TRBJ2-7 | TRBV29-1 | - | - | CSFRVSYEQYF | TGCAGCTTCCGGGTCTCCTACGAGCAGTACTTC
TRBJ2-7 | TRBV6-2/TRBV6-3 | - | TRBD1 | CASSYEGTRGFSYEQYF | TGTGCCAGCAGTTACGAGGGGACCAGGGGGTTCTCGTACGAGCAGTACTTC
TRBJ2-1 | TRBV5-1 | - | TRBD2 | CASSLATSGVYNEQFF | TGCGCCAGCAGCTTGGCCACTAGCGGGGTCTACAATGAGCAGTTCTTC
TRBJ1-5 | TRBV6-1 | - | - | CASSERVNSNQPQHF | TGTGCCAGCAGTGAAAGAGTTAATAGCAATCAGCCCCAGCATTTT
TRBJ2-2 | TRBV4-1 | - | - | CASSQDPRGPNTGELFF | TGCGCCAGCAGCCAAGATCCTCGGGGCCCGAACACCGGGGAGCTGTTTTTT
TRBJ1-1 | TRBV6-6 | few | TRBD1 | CASSRQGARMNTEAFF | TGTGCCAGCAGTCGACAGGGGGCAAGGATGAACACTGAAGCTTTCTTT
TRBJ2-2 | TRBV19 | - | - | CASKWSTGELFF | TGTGCCAGTAAGTGGAGCACCGGGGAGCTGTTTTTT
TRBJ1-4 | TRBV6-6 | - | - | CASSSLRAGTNEKLFF | TGTGCCAGCAGTTCTCTGAGGGCAGGAACTAATGAAAAACTGTTTTTT
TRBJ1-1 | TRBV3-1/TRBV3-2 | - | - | CASSRRGGGTEAFF | TGTGCCAGCAGCCGAAGGGGAGGAGGGACTGAAGCTTTCTTT